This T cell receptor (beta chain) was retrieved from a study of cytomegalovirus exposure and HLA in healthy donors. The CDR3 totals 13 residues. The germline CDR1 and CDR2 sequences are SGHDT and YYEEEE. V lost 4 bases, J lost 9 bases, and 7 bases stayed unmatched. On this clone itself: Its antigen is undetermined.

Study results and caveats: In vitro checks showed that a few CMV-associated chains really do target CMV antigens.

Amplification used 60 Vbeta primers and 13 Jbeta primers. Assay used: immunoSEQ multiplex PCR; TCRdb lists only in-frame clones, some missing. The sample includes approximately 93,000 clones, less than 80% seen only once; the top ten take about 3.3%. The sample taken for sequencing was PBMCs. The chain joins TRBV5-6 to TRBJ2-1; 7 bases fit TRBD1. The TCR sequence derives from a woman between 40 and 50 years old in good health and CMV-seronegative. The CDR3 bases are TGTGCCAGCAGCAGGGGACAGAAGTGTGAGCAGTTCTTC. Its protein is CASSRGQKCEQFF.